This T cell receptor (beta chain) is drawn from a study of blood T cells in healthy people across ages. This clonotype occurred a few times. Trimming removed 0 bases at V and 2 bases at J, with 7 bases between. Germline CDR1 LGHNA, CDR2 YSLEER. The CDR3 contains 14 residues. It was with a sample-barcoded 5' primer and a J-beta primer mix that a second PCR of about 7 to 12 cycles was run. Each of the samples gave a minimum of 3 million paired-end reads that contained CDR3. MiXCR, applied by TCRdb to the 5' RACE reads, yields one record per CDR3 protein. The data show 1.5 million to 2 million distinct CDR3 sequences, just under 50% seen once. Samples each had at least 5 micrograms of total RNA extracted.

Sequencing used blood. This receptor was taken from a woman in her 40s in good health. The chain is built from TRBV4-3 and TRBJ2-5; D gene ambiguous. The CDR3: CASSQDHRQETQYF. The CDR3 DNA reads TGCGCCAGCAGCCAAGACCACAGACAAGAGACCCAGTACTTC.